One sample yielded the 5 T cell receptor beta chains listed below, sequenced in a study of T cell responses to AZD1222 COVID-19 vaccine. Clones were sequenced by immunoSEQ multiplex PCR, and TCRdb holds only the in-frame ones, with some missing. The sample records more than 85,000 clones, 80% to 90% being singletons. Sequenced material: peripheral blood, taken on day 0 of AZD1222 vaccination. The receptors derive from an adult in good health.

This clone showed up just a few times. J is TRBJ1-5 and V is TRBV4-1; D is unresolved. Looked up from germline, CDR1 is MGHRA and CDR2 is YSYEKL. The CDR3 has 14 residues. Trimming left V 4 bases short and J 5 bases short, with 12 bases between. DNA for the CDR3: TGCGCCAGCAGCCTCACGGTAAACCATCAGCCCCAGCATTTT. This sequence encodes CASSLTVNHQPQHF.

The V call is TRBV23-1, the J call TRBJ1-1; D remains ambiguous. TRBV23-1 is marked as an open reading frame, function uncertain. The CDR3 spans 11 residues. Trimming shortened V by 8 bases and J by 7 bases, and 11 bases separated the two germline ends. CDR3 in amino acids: CASSPGYEAFF. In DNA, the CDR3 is TGCGCCAGCTCCCCCGGTTATGAAGCTTTCTTT.

CDR3 loop: CASSLQRAGNTEAFF. As DNA, the CDR3 is TGTGCCAGCTCATTACAAAGGGCGGGGAACACTGAAGCTTTCTTT. This rearrangement joins TRBV18 to TRBJ1-1; D call uncertain. This CDR3 has 15 amino acids. CDR1 KGHSH and CDR2 LQKENI come from the germline V gene. V lost 5 bases and J 1 base, leaving 14 bases between the germline ends. Full variable domain (outside the CDR3, taken from reference TRBV18 and TRBJ1-1): NAGVMQNPRHLVRRRGQEARLRCSPMKGHSHVYWYRQLPEEGLKFMVYLQKENIIDESGMPKERFSAEFPKEGPSILRIQQVVRGDSAAYFCASSLQRAGNTEAFFGQGTRLTVV.

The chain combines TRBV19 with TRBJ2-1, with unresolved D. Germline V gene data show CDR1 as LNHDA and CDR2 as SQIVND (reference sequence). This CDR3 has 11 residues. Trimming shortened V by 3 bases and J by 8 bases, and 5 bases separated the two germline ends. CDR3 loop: CASSIAHEQFF. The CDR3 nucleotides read TGTGCCAGTAGTATCGCCCATGAGCAGTTCTTC.

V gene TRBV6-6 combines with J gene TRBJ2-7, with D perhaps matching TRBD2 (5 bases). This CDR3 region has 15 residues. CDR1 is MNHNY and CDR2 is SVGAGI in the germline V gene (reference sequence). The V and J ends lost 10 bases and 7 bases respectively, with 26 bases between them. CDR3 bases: TGTGCCACCCGGGAAGGGCAGGCCGGTAAGCGAGAGCAGTACTTC. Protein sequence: CATREGQAGKREQYF.